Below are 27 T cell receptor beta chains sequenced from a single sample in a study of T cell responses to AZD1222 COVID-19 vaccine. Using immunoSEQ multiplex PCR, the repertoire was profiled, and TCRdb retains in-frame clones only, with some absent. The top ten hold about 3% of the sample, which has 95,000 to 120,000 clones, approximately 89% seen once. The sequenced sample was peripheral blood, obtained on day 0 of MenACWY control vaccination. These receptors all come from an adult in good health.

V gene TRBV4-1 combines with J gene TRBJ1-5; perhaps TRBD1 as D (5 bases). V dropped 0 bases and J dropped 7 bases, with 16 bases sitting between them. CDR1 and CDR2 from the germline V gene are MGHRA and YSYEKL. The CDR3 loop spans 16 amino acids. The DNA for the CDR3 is TGCGCCAGCAGCCAAGATTTTTCAGGGAATAGGCAGCCCCAGCATTTT. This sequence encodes CASSQDFSGNRQPQHF.

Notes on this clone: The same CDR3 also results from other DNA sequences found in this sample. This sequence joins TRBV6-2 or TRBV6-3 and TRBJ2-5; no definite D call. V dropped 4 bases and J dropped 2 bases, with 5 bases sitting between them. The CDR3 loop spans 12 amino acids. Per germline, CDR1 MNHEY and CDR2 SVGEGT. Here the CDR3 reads CASSSLQETQYF. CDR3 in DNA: TGTGCCAGCAGTTCCCTGCAAGAGACCCAGTACTTC.

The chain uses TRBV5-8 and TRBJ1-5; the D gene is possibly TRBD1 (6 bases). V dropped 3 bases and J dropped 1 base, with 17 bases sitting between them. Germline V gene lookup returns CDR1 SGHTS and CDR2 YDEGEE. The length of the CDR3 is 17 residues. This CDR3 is CASSSGQLSRSNQPQHF. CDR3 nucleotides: TGTGCCAGCAGCTCCGGACAGCTTAGCAGGAGCAATCAGCCCCAGCATTTT.

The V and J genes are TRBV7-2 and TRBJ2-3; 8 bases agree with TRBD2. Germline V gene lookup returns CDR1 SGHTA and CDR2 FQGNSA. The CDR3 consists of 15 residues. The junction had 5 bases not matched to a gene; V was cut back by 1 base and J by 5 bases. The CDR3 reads CASSLVAGSGDTQYF. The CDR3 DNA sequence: TGTGCCAGCAGCTTAGTAGCGGGGTCGGGAGATACGCAGTATTTT.

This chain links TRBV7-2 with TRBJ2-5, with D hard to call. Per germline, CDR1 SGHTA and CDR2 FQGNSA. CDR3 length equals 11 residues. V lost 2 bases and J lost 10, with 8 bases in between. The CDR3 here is CASSLSWDQYF. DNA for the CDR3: TGTGCCAGCAGCTTATCTTGGGACCAGTACTTC. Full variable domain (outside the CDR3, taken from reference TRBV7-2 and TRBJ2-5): GAGVSQSPSNKVTEKGKDVELRCDPISGHTALYWYRQSLGQGLEFLIYFQGNSAPDKSGLPSDRFSAERTGGSVSTLTIQRTQQEDSAVYLCASSLSWDQYFGPGTRLLVL.

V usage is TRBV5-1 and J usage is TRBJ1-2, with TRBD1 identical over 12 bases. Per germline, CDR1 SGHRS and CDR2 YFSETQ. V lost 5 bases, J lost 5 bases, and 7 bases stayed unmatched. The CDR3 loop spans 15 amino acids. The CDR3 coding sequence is TGCGCCAGCAGACAGGGACAGGGGGCGAGGTATGGCTACACCTTC. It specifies CASRQGQGARYGYTF.

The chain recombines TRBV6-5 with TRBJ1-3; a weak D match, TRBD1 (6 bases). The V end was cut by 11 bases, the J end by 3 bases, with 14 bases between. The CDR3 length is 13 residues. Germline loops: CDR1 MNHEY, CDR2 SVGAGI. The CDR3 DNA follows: TGTGCCGTACAGGGCGGCCGTGGAAACACCATATATTTT. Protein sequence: CAVQGGRGNTIYF.

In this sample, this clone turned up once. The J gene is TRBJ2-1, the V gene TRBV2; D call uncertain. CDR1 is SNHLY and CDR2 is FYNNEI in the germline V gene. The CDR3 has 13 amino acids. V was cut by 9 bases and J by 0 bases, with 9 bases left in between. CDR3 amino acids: CASVLSSYNEQFF. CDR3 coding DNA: TGTGCCAGTGTCTTAAGCTCCTACAATGAGCAGTTCTTC.

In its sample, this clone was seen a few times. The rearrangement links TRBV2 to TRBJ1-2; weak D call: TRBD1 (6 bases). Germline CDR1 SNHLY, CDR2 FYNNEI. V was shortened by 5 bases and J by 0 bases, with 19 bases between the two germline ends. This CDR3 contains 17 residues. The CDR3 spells CASSFGGPPLPNYGYTF. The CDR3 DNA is TGTGCCAGCAGTTTCGGGGGGCCCCCTCTCCCTAACTATGGCTACACCTTC.

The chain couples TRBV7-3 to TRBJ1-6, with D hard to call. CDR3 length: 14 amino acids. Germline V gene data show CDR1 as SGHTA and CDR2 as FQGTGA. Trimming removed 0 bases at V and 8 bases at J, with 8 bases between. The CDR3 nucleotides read TGTGCCAGCAGCTTAACGCCTAGGGATTCACCCCTCCACTTT. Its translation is CASSLTPRDSPLHF.

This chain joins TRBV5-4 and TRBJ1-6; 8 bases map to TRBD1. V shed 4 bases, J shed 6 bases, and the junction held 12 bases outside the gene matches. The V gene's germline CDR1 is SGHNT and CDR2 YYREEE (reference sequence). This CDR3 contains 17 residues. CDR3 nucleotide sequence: TGTGCCAGCAGCATTAGACCGGGACAGGCCCTTAATTCACCCCTCCACTTT. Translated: CASSIRPGQALNSPLHF.

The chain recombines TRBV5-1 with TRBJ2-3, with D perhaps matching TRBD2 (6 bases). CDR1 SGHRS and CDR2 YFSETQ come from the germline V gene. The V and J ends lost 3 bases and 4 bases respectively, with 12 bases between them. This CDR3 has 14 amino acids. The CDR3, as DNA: TGCGCCAGCAGCTCTGCGGGGTTTGCAGATACGCAGTATTTT. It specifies CASSSAGFADTQYF.

The CDR3 sequence: CASSENPPGSGNTIYF. The CDR3 DNA is TGCGCCAGCAGTGAGAACCCTCCCGGGTCTGGAAACACCATATATTTT. The chain is built from TRBV10-1 and TRBJ1-3; D uncertain. The germline gives CDR1 WNHNN, CDR2 SYGVQD (reference sequence). The germline V and J ends were trimmed by 2 bases and 1 base, with 12 bases remaining between them. The CDR3 totals 16 residues.

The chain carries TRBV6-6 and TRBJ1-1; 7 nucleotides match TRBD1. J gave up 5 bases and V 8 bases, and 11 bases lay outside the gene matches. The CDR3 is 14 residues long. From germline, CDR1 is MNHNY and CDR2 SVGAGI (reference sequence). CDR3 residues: CASEGAGVRTEAFF. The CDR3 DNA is TGTGCCAGCGAGGGGGCAGGGGTGAGGACTGAAGCTTTCTTT.

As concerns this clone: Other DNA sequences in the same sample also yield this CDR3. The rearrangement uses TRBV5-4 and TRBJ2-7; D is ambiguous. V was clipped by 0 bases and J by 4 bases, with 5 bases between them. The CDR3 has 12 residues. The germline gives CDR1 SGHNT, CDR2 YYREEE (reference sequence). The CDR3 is CASSLGGYEQYF. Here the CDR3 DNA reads TGTGCCAGCAGCTTGGGGGGTTACGAGCAGTACTTC. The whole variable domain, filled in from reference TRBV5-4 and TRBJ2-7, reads ETGVTQSPTHLIKTRGQQVTLRCSSQSGHNTVSWYQQALGQGPQFIFQYYREEENGRGNFPPRFSGLQFPNYSSELNVNALELDDSALYLCASSLGGYEQYFGPGTRLTVT.

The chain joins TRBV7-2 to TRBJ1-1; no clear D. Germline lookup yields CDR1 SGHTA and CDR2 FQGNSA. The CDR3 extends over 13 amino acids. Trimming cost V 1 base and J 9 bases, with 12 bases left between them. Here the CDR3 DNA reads TGTGCCAGCAGCTTAGTTGCCTCGGAACAAGCTTTCTTT. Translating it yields CASSLVASEQAFF.

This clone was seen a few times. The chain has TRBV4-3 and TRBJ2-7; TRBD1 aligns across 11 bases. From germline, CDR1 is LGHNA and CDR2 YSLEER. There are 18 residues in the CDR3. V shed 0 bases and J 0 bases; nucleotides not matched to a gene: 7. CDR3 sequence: CASSQDTVGQGASYEQYF. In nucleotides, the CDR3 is TGCGCCAGCAGCCAAGATACAGTCGGACAGGGGGCCTCCTACGAGCAGTACTTC.

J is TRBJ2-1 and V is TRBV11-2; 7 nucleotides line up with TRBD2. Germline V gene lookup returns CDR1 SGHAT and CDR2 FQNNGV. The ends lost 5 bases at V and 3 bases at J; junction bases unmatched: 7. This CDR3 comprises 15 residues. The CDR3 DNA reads TGTGCCAGCAGCGTAGGACTAGGGGTCTACAATGAGCAGTTCTTC. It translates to CASSVGLGVYNEQFF.

In nucleotides, the CDR3 is TGCGCCAGCAGCCAAGATCCTCCGGGGCAGTGGGGCTACACCTTC. Encoded protein: CASSQDPPGQWGYTF. This chain joins TRBV4-1 and TRBJ1-2; D is possibly TRBD1 (5 bases). Germline lookup yields CDR1 MGHRA and CDR2 YSYEKL. This CDR3 region has 15 residues. The V end lost 0 bases, the J end lost 8 bases, and 16 bases lay between the germline ends.

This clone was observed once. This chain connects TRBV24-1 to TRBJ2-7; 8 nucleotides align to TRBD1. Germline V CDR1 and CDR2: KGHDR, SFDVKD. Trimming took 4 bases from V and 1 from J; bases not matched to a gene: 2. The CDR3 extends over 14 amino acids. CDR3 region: CATSEDRESYEQYF. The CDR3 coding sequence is TGTGCCACCAGTGAGGACAGGGAATCCTACGAGCAGTACTTC.

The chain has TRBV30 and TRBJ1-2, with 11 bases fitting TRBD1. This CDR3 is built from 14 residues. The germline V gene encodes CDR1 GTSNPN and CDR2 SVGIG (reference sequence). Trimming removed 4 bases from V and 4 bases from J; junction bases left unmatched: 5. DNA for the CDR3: TGTGCCTGGACCCGGACAGGGGGCGGCTATGGCTACACCTTC. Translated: CAWTRTGGGYGYTF.

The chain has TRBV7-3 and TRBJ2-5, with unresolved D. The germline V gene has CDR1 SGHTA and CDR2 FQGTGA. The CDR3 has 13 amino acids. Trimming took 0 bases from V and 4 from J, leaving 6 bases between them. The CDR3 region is CASSLTSGETQYF. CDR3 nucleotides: TGTGCCAGCAGCTTAACGTCCGGAGAGACCCAGTACTTC.

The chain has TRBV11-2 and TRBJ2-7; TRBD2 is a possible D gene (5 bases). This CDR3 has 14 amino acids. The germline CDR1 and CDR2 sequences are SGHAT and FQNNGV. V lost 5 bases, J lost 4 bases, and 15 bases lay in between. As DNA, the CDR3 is TGTGCCAGCAGCCCTTCGGGGTTTCCTTACGAGCAGTACTTC. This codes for CASSPSGFPYEQYF.

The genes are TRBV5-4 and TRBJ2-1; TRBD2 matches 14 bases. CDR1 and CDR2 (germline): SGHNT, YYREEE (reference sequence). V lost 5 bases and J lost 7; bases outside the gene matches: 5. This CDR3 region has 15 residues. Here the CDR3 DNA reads TGTGCCAGCAGACGACTAGCGGGGGGGAAAAATGAGCAGTTCTTC. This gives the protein CASRRLAGGKNEQFF.

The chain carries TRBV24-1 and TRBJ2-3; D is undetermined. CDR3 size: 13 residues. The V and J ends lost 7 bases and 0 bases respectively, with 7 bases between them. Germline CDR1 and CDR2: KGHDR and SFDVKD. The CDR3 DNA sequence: TGTGCCACCAGCCCCGACAGCACAGATACGCAGTATTTT. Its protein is CATSPDSTDTQYF.

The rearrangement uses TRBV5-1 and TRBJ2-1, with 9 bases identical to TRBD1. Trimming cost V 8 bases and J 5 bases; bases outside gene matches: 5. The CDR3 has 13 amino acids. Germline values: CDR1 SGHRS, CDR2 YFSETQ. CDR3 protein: CARGTGIDNEQFF. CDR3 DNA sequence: TGCGCCAGAGGGACAGGGATCGACAATGAGCAGTTCTTC.

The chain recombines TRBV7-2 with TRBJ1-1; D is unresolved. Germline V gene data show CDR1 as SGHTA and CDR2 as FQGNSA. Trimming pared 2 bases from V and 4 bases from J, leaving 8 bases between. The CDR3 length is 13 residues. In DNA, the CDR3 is TGTGCCAGCAGCTTAATGACACCCACTGAAGCTTTCTTT. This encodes CASSLMTPTEAFF.